The entry below describes one T cell receptor beta chain. Trimming pared 6 bases from V and 2 bases from J, leaving 17 bases between. Germline V gene data show CDR1 as SNHLY and CDR2 as FYNNEI. The CDR3 extends over 15 amino acids. The sample is drawn from a study of CD8+ T cells in alopecia areata. This sample's treatment: oral pan-JAK inhibitor, 5-10 mg twice daily. It was cDNA, reverse transcribed from extracted RNA, that served as the sequencing template. Profiled with immunoSEQ multiplex PCR; TCRdb holds only in-frame clones, not every one. The top ten clones hold over 3% of a sample with approximately 210,000 clones, 45% to 65% of them seen once.

This TCR came from a human donor with alopecia areata. J is TRBJ2-7 and V is TRBV2; D remains ambiguous. The sample here was CD4+ T cells sorted from blood, taken at week 4, from a patient treated with tofacitinib. The chain's CDR3 is CASRKYEYAAYEQYF. In DNA, the CDR3 is TGTGCCAGCAGGAAATATGAATACGCCGCCTACGAGCAGTACTTC. The whole variable domain, remainder taken from reference TRBV2 and TRBJ2-7, is EPEVTQTPSHQVTQMGQEVILRCVPISNHLYFYWYRQILGQKVEFLVSFYNNEISEKSEIFDDQFSVERPDGSNFTLKIRSTKLEDSAMYFCASRKYEYAAYEQYFGPGTRLTVT.